These T cell receptor beta chains were read from a single sample in a study of brain T cells in children with intractable seizures. The protocol was immunoSEQ multiplex PCR, while the TCRdb copy is restricted to in-frame clones and leaves out a portion. The sample holds about 80,000 clones; about 90% are singletons and the top ten take about 23%. Specimen: peripheral blood, collected at surgery. The receptors stem from a girl aged 2-15 years with Rasmussen encephalitis and intractable seizures. Each CDR3 is given without its conserved first and last residue. Not all rows give a size; the values are once, few, many and, for expanded clones, a class.

size: NA; length: 13; V: TRBV5-6; CDR3: ASSFLSGGTDTQY
size: NA; length: 11; V: TRBV5-5; CDR3: ASSLFEHAEAF
size: NA; length: 14; V: TRBV9; CDR3: ASSVGWTGGIDEQF
size: NA; length: 15; V: TRBV4-1; CDR3: ASSQGSVGGSRYEQY
size: NA; length: 12; V: TRBV28; CDR3: ASSLWSGRQTQY
size: NA; length: 11; V: TRBV6-5; CDR3: ASRDGWNTEAF
size: NA; length: 15; V: TRBV7-8; CDR3: ASSLTSDRTANYGYT
size: NA; length: 11; V: TRBV28; CDR3: ASSLGFNYGYT
size: NA; length: 14; V: TRBV14; CDR3: ASSPRQGAGYNEQF
size: once; length: 13; V: TRBV9; CDR3: ASSVAPMATGELF
size: NA; length: 13; V: TRBV28; CDR3: ASRWEAGGNQPQH
size: NA; length: 10; V: TRBV6-5; CDR3: ASKPGVYGYT
size: NA; length: 15; V: TRBV24-1; CDR3: ATSDLPLAGVTGELF
size: NA; length: 11; V: TRBV24-1; CDR3: ATSDSLGSEQY
size: NA; length: 10; V: TRBV14; CDR3: ASSLIDSEQY
size: NA; length: 14; V: TRBV5-5; CDR3: ASSPSPAGVYNEQF
size: NA; length: 12; V: TRBV28; CDR3: ASSLRPENTEAF
size: NA; length: 13; V: TRBV9; CDR3: ASSASGRATGELF
size: NA; length: 13; V: TRBV7-9; CDR3: ASSPYQGVSYEQY
size: NA; length: 12; V: TRBV18; CDR3: ASSPRFGGQPQH
size: NA; length: 13; V: TRBV9; CDR3: ASSVASGSIYEQY
size: NA; length: 10; V: TRBV6-5; CDR3: ASRRSAQPQH
size: NA; length: 13; V: TRBV28; CDR3: ASSLASGGAYEQY
size: NA; length: 9; V: TRBV15; CDR3: ATKDTGELF
size: NA; length: 12; V: TRBV28; CDR3: ASSPRPVNSPLH
size: NA; length: 13; V: TRBV7-6; CDR3: ASSPGLAGVETQY
size: NA; length: 13; V: TRBV9; CDR3: ASSASGRDDNEQF
size: NA; length: 11; V: TRBV30; CDR3: ACKEFVYTEAF
size: NA; length: 12; V: TRBV7-2; CDR3: ASSLEGGNQPQH
size: NA; length: 15; V: TRBV19; CDR3: ASSSKLAGDPHQPQH
size: NA; length: 12; V: TRBV28; CDR3: ASRTLAGIDEQY
size: NA; length: 13; V: TRBV6-5; CDR3: ASSLIGGRNQPQH
size: NA; length: 15; V: TRBV15; CDR3: ATSTAGTGGFYNEQF
size: once; length: 11; V: TRBV27; CDR3: ASSLGPSEKLF
size: NA; length: 12; V: TRBV6-4; CDR3: ASSGGLATDTQY
size: NA; length: 13; V: TRBV5-4; CDR3: ASSLRTGKTDTQY
size: NA; length: 13; V: TRBV7-9; CDR3: ASSSTGQRTFEQY
size: NA; length: 10; V: TRBV7-9; CDR3: ASSRSTDTQY
size: once; length: 11; V: TRBV12-3/TRBV12-4; CDR3: ASSLGALNEQF
size: few; length: 11; V: TRBV6-4; CDR3: ASSTGNTGELF
size: NA; length: 11; V: TRBV11-2; CDR3: ASSPTALQPQH
size: NA; length: 12; V: TRBV15; CDR3: ATSRARANTEAF
size: NA; length: 13; V: TRBV19; CDR3: ASSIIQGFNNEQF
size: NA; length: 12; V: TRBV9; CDR3: ASSGRDIIETQY
size: NA; length: 9; V: TRBV30; CDR3: AWSAQETQY
size: NA; length: 10; V: TRBV5-4; CDR3: ASSGTSGGQY
size: NA; length: 13; V: TRBV27; CDR3: ASSFSGTPNEKLF
size: NA; length: 14; V: TRBV24-1; CDR3: ATSDPGRNRADTQY
size: medium-sized; length: 9; V: TRBV6-6; CDR3: ASSYSGPQY
size: NA; length: 12; V: TRBV19; CDR3: ASRPRQLNTEAF
size: NA; length: 15; V: TRBV16; CDR3: ASSQTAEDRGPHEQY
size: NA; length: 12; V: TRBV28; CDR3: ASSFVGISNEQY
size: NA; length: 10; V: TRBV7-9; CDR3: ASSSPGSEAF